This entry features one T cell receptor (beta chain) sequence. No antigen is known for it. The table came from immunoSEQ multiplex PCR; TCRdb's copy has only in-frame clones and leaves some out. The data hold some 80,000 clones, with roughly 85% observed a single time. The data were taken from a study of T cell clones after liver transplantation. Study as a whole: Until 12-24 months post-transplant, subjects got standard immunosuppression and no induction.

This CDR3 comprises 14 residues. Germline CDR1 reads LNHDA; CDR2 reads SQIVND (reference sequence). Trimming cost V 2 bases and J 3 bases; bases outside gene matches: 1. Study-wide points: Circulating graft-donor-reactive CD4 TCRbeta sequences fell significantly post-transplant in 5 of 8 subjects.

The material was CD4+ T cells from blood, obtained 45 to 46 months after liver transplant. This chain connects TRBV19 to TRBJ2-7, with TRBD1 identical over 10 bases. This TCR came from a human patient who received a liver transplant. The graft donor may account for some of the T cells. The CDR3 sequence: CASSIRTGGYEQYF. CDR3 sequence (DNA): TGTGCCAGTAGTATACGGACAGGGGGCTACGAGCAGTACTTC.